The clone carrying this T cell receptor beta chain appeared many times. Covering alpha and beta chains, TRAV- and TRBV-specific primers were used for the first-strand cDNA. TCRs underwent approximately 20 PCR cycles of amplification with a constant-region primer and V-primer adapter. TCRdb re-analysed the reads in MiXCR, keeping a single row per CDR3 protein. Among about 39,000 distinct CDR3 sequences listed, roughly 30% were seen once. The CDR3 is 12 residues long. V lost 3 bases, J lost 10 bases, and 10 bases lay in between. Germline V CDR1 and CDR2: LGHNA, YSLEER. This specimen comes from a study of low-dose radiotherapy and immunotherapy resistance in tumors. Whole-study context: Intravenous cyclophosphamide 200 mg/m2 was given every two weeks, one day before radiation and immunotherapy.

The time point was: before trial treatment. The source was PBMCs, collected before treatment. The gene calls are TRBV4-3 and TRBJ2-4; D ambiguous. This TCR derives from a male donor with gallbladder cancer. In DNA, the CDR3 is TGCGCCAGCAGCCAGGACGCGAGGATTCAGTACTTC. Translation gives CASSQDARIQYF.